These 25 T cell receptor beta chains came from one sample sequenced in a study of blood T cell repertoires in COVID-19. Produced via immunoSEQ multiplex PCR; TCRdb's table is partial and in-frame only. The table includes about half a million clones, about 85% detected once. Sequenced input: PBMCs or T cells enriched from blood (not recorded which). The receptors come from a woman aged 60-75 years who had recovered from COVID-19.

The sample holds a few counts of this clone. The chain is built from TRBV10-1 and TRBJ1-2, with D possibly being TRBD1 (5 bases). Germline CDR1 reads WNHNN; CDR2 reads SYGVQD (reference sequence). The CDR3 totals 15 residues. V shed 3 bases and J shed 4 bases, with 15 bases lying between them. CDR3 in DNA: TGCGCCAGCAGTGAAGGGGAGGGAGGGTGCTATGGCTACACCTTC. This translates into CASSEGEGGCYGYTF.

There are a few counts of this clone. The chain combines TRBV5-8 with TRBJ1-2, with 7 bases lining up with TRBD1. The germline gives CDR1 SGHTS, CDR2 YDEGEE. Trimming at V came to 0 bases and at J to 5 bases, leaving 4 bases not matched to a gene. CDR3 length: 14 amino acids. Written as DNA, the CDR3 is TGTGCCAGCAGCTTGGTGCAGGGGGTATATGGCTACACCTTC. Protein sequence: CASSLVQGVYGYTF.

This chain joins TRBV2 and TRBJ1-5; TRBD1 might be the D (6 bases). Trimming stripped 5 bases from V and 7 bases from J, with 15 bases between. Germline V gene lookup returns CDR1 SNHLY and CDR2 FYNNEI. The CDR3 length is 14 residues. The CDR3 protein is CASSSGEYEQPQHF. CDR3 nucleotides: TGTGCCAGCAGTTCAGGGGAATACGAGCAGCCCCAGCATTTT.

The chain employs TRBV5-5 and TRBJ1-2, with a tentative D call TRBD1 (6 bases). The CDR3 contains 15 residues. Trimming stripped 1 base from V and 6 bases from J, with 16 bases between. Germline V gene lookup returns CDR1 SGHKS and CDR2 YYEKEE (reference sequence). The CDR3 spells CASSLPGTIDHGYTF. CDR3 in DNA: TGTGCCAGCAGCTTGCCCGGGACAATCGATCATGGCTACACCTTC.

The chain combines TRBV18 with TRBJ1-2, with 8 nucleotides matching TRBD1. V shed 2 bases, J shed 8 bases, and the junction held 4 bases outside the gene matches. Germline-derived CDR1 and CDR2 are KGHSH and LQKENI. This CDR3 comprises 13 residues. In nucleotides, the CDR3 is TGTGCCAGCTCACCAGGACAGGGAATGGGCTACACCTTC. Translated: CASSPGQGMGYTF.

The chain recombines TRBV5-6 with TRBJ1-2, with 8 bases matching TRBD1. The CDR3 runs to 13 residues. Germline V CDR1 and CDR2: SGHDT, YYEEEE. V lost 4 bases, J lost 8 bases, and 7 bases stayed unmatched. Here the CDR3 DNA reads TGTGCCAGCAGCCTTGACAGGGGCGGCGGCTACACCTTC. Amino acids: CASSLDRGGGYTF. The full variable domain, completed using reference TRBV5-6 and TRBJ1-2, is DAGVTQSPTHLIKTRGQQVTLRCSPKSGHDTVSWYQQALGQGPQFIFQYYEEEERQRGNFPDRFSGHQFPNYSSELNVNALLLGDSALYLCASSLDRGGGYTFGSGTRLTVV.

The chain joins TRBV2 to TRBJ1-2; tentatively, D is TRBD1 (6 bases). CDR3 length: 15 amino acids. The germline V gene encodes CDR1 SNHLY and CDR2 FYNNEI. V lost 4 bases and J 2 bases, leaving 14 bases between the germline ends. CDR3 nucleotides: TGTGCCAGCAGTGCGCAGGGAGGGGGGAACTATGGCTACACCTTC. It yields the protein CASSAQGGGNYGYTF.

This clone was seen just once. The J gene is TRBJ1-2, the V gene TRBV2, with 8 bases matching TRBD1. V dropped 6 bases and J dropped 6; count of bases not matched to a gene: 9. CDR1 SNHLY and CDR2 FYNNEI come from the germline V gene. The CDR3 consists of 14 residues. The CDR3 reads CASRRTGSGDGYTF. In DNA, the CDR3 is TGTGCCAGCAGGAGGACAGGGTCTGGGGATGGCTACACCTTC.

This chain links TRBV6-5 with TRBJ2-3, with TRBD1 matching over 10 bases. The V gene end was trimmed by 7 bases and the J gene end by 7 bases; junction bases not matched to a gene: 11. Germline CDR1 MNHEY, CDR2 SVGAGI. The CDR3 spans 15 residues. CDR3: CASKLTGTGVNTQYF. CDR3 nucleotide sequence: TGTGCCAGCAAGCTCACCGGGACAGGGGTGAATACGCAGTATTTT.

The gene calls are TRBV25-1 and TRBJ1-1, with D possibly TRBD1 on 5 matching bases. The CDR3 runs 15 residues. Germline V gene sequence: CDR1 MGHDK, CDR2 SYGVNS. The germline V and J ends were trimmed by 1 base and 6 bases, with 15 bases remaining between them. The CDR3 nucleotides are TGTGCCAGCAGTGAATCAGGGCTCCGGGCCGCTGAAGCTTTCTTT. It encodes CASSESGLRAAEAFF.

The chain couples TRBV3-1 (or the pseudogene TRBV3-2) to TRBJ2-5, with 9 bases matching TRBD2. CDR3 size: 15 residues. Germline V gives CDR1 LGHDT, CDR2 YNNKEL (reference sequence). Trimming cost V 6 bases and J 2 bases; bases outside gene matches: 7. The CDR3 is CASSFGTSSQETQYF. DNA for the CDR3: TGTGCCAGCAGTTTTGGGACTAGCTCACAAGAGACCCAGTACTTC.

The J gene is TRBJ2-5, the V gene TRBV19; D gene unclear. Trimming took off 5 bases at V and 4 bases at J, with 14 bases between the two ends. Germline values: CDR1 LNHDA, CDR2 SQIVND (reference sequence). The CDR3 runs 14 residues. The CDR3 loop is CASSRPTSRETQYF. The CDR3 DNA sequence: TGTGCCAGTAGTCGGCCGACATCCAGAGAGACCCAGTACTTC.

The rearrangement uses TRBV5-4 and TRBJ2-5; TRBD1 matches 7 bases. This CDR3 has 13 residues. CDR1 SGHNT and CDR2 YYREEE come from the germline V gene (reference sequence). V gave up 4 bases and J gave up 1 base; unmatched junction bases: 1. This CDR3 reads CASSGTVQETQYF. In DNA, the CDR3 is TGTGCCAGCAGCGGGACAGTCCAAGAGACCCAGTACTTC.

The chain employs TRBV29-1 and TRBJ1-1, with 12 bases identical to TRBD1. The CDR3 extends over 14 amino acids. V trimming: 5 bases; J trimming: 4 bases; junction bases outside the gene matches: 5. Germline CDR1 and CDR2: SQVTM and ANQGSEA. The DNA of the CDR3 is TGCAGCGTTCGGGACAGGGGGCTTTCCACTGAAGCTTTCTTT. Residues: CSVRDRGLSTEAFF.

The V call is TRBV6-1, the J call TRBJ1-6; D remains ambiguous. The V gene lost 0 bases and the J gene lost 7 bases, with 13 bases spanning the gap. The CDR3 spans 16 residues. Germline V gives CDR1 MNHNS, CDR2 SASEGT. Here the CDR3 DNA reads TGTGCCAGCAGTGAAGCGGGCGGGGAGCAGAATTCACCCCTCCACTTT. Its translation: CASSEAGGEQNSPLHF.

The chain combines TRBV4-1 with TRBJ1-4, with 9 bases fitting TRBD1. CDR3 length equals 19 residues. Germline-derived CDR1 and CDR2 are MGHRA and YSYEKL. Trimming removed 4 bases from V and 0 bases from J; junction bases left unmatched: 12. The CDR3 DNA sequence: TGCGCCAGCAGCCTTCATGACGGGACAGGGACAACAACTAATGAAAAACTGTTTTTT. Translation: CASSLHDGTGTTTNEKLFF.

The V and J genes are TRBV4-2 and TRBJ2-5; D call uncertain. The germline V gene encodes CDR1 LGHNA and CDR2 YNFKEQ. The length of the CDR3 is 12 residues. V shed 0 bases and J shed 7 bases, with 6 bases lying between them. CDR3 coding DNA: TGTGCCAGCAGCCAAGATGAGGTGACCCAGTACTTC. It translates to CASSQDEVTQYF.

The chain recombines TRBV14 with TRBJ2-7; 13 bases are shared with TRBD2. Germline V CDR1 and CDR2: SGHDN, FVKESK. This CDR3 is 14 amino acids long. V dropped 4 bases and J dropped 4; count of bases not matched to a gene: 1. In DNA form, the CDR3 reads TGTGCCAGCAGCCCGGGACTAGCGGGGTACGAGCAGTACTTC. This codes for CASSPGLAGYEQYF.

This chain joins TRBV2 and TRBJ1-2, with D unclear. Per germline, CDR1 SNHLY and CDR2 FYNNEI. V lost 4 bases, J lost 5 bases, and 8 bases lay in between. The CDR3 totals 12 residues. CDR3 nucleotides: TGTGCCAGCAGTGGAGATACTTATGGCTACACCTTC. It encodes CASSGDTYGYTF.

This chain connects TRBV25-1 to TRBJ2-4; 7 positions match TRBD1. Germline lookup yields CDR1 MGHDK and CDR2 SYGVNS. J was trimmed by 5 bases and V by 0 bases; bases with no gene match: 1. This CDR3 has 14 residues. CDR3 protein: CASSEYGTENIQYF. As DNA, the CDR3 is TGTGCCAGCAGTGAATACGGGACAGAAAACATTCAGTACTTC.

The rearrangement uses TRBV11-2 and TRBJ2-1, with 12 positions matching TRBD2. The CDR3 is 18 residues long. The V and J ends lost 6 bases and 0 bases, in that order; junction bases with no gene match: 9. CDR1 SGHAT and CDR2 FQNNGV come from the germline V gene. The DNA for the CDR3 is TGTGCCAGCAGGCCGGGACTAGCGGGTGCTAGCTCCTACAATGAGCAGTTCTTC. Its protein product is CASRPGLAGASSYNEQFF.

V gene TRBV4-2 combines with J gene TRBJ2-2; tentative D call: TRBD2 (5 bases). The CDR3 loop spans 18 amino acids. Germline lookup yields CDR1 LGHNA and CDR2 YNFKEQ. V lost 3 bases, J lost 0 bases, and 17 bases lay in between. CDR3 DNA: TGTGCCAGCAGCCATTCCCCCGGACTGGGGACGAACACCGGGGAGCTGTTTTTT. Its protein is CASSHSPGLGTNTGELFF.

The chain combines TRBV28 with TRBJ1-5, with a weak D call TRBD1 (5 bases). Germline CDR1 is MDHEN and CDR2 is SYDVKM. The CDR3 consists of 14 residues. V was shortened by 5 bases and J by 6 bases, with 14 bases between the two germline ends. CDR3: CASSPAGESQPQHF. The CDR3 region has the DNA TGTGCCAGCAGTCCGGCGGGGGAAAGTCAGCCCCAGCATTTT. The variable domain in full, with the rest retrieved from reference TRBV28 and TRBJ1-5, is DVKVTQSSRYLVKRTGEKVFLECVQDMDHENMFWYRQDPGLGLRLIYFSYDVKMKEKGDIPEGYSVSREKKERFSLILESASTNQTSMYLCASSPAGESQPQHFGDGTRLSIL.

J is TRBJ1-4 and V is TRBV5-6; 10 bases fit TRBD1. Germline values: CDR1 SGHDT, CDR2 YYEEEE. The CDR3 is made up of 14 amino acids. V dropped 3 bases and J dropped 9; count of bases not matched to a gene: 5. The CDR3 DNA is TGTGCCAGCAGCTCCAGGGGACAGGGGCAAAAACTGTTTTTT. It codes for CASSSRGQGQKLFF.

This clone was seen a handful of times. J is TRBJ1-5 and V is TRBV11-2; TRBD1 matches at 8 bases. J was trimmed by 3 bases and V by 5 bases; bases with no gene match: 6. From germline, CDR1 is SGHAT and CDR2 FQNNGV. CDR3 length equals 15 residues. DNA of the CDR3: TGTGCCAGCAGCAACTGGACAGGGAACAATCAGCCCCAGCATTTT. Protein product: CASSNWTGNNQPQHF. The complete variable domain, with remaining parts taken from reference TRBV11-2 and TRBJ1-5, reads EAGVAQSPRYKIIEKRQSVAFWCNPISGHATLYWYQQILGQGPKLLIQFQNNGVVDDSQLPKDRFSAERLKGVDSTLKIQPAKLEDSAVYLCASSNWTGNNQPQHFGDGTRLSIL.